This T cell receptor beta chain appears in the sequencing data of a study (dated by TCRdb to about 2015). Looking at the study overall: Whether tumor-infiltrating Tregs in breast cancer are recruited from blood Tregs or converted in situ from other CD4+ T cell subsets was tested. General findings and caveats noted by the study authors: Rather than covering whole repertoires, validation in the larger cohort was restricted to a single TCR beta V-J rearrangement. Tumor-infiltrating Treg TCR alpha and beta sequences overlapped most with tumor naive CD4+ T cells, then with blood naive CD4+ T cells. Tumor memory CD4+ T cell TCR gene usage clustered with blood and lymph node memory CD4+ cells and lymph node naive CD4+ cells.

The memory CD4+ T cell population was isolated based on a CD4+CD45RO+CD25- phenotype. Tregs, naive and memory CD4+ T cells from tumor, blood and ipsilateral draining lymph nodes of a few breast cancer patients underwent full-length TCR alpha and beta sequencing. Ficoll density gradient centrifugation was used to isolate mononuclear cells from either lymph nodes or less than 55 ml of peripheral blood. Sorted cell populations were confirmed by FACS to exceed 90% purity. Full-length TCR variable regions were amplified by 5' RACE PCR using constant-region reverse primers, and then by semi-nested PCR using Nested Universal Primer A. Using the ReliaPrep RNA Cell Miniprep System, total RNA was extracted, and the SMARTer RACE 5'/3' Kit was then used to reverse transcribe the RNA into 5'RACE-ready cDNA. Multiplex adaptors were used to barcode full-length TCR alpha and beta libraries, and the barcoded libraries were sequenced on an Illumina MiSeq. Concerning the study's data processing: Sequencing data were pooled across the five patients for each of nine subset-tissue groups and compared by unsupervised clustering of TCR gene usage. Repertoire similarity was calculated with the Morisita-Horn index, weighting shared sequences by their contribution to each repertoire. TCRdb trimmed public reads at Q25 via fastp, called clones via MiXCR and kept in-frame beta chains. Rows matching on CDR3 protein sequence are summarized as one entry with the most common DNA and genes. Here the V and J calls rest on TCRdb's processing, not on the authors' analysis. In all, the sample holds approximately 7,200 distinct CDR3 sequences, and approximately 40% of those were seen once. In total, the top ten clones hold approximately 4.5% of the sample.

This clonotype was counted a few times. Its target antigen remains unknown. No qualities accompany the bases; no much larger clone lies one base away. Source material: memory CD4+ T cells sorted from blood. The intended sense of this specimen's cell subset or site label: memory CD4+ T cells, CD4+CD45RO+CD25-. The clonotype originates from a female donor with breast cancer.

The DNA sequence reads TGTGCCAGCGGGGCCCTAGCCAAAAACATTCAGTACTTC. This codes for CASGALAKNIQYF. The chain links TRBV2 with TRBJ2-4, with TRBD1 perhaps the D gene, on 5 matching bases. V sheds 8 bases and J sheds 0 bases, leaving 8 bases between their ends. From the cysteine through the phenylalanine, the CDR3 covers 13 amino acids. This entry keeps only the CDR3 DNA: 39 bases, framed from base 1. The germline V gene sets CDR1 to SNHLY and CDR2 to FYNNEI.